The T cell receptor beta chain described here comes from a study of cytomegalovirus exposure and HLA in healthy donors. Looking at the study overall: In an earlier analysis, 117 million unique TCR beta sequences were found from some 170 million T cells.

Per germline, CDR1 SGHKS and CDR2 YYEKEE (reference sequence). Deletions cut 2 bases from V and 0 bases from J, with 12 bases between. CDR3 length: 16 amino acids. Primers: 60 Vbeta forward and 13 Jbeta reverse. This table comes from immunoSEQ multiplex PCR, and its TCRdb copy is limited to in-frame clones, with some not included. This sample has about 190,000 clones, with roughly 80% found just once. This clone was detected a few times. These donors, healthy bone marrow donors, were studied. This chain joins TRBV5-5 and TRBJ1-3; D not resolved. Sequencing input: PBMCs. This receptor was taken from a boy between 10 and 17 years old in good health and CMV-seronegative. In DNA, the CDR3 is TGTGCCAGCAGCTTACACAGCTTAAACTCTGGAAACACCATATATTTT. This encodes CASSLHSLNSGNTIYF.